This T cell receptor beta chain was recovered during a study of regulatory T cells in long-lasting Graves disease. Findings and limits, study-wide: Persistent Graves' patients showed reduced TCR diversity versus newly diagnosed patients.

Documented time point: persistent/refractory GD, antithyroid drugs over 5 years with positive TRAb. The TCR library was made from RNA that had been extracted from PBMCs in TRIzol. In this sample, this clonotype turned up once. The antigen remains unidentified. V was clipped by 1 base and J by 4 bases, with 16 bases between them. This CDR3 has 17 amino acids. Germline V gene data show CDR1 as MGHRA and CDR2 as YSYEKL. Building of the TCR beta libraries involved iRepertoire HTBI primers and Arm-PCR of CDR3 regions. Via MiXCR, TCRdb re-called the multiplex PCR reads, giving one row per CDR3 protein. The profile covers hundreds of thousands of distinct CDR3 sequences, with roughly a fifth appearing a single time and less than 30% taken by the ten largest.

The chain recombines TRBV4-1 with TRBJ1-4; possible D gene TRBD1, 6 bases. This TCR was sampled from a female donor with Graves disease. The sequencing used peripheral blood mononuclear cells (PBMCs), collected when the disease was refractory, from a patient treated with antithyroid drugs. The CDR3 loop reads CASSQARPGTSNEKLFF. CDR3 nucleotide sequence: TGCGCCAGCAGCCAAGCGCGCCCGGGGACAAGTAATGAAAAACTGTTTTTT.